This entry lists 7 T cell receptor beta chains sequenced from one sample in a study of identical twins. Via MiXCR, TCRdb re-called the 5' RACE reads, giving one row per CDR3 protein. The sample includes roughly 700,000 distinct CDR3 sequences, 8.6% of them seen just once. The data also belong to a second study, concerning yellow fever vaccine responses in identical twins.

Sequenced material: PBMCs. The receptors were gathered from a woman aged 18 to 35 in good health.

This chain links TRBV12-3 or TRBV12-4 with TRBJ2-7; the match to TRBD2 covers 9 bases. This CDR3 is built from 15 residues. The J segment lost 2 bases and the V segment lost 8 bases, leaving 10 bases of the junction unmatched. The CDR3 coding sequence is TGTGCCAGCTCCCCGGCCGCTAGCGGGACCTACGAGCAGTACTTC. This translates into CASSPAASGTYEQYF.

The rearrangement links TRBV10-3 to TRBJ2-5; no reliable D call. The length of the CDR3 is 13 residues. CDR1 ENHRY and CDR2 SYGVKD come from the germline V gene. Trimming shortened V by 7 bases and J by 1 base, and 10 bases separated the two germline ends. This chain's CDR3 is CAIKDASQETQYF. The CDR3 nucleotides read TGTGCCATCAAAGATGCAAGCCAAGAGACCCAGTACTTC.

There are many counts of this clonotype. The genes are TRBV29-1 and TRBJ2-5; no reliable D call. This CDR3 has 11 amino acids. Germline V gives CDR1 SQVTM, CDR2 ANQGSEA. V was shortened by 3 bases and J by 2 bases, with 4 bases between the two germline ends. CDR3 sequence reads: CSVEWQETQYF. In DNA form, the CDR3 reads TGCAGCGTTGAGTGGCAAGAGACCCAGTACTTC.

This clonotype was counted a few times. The V and J genes are TRBV15 and TRBJ2-3; 7 bases match TRBD2. Germline CDR1 is LNHNV and CDR2 is YYDKDF (reference sequence). The CDR3 is made up of 17 amino acids. The J segment lost 3 bases and the V segment lost 1 base, leaving 10 bases of the junction unmatched. CDR3 coding DNA: TGTGCCACCAGCAGAGGTCTCGGCGGGGGTGGGACAGATACGCAGTATTTT. This translates into CATSRGLGGGGTDTQYF.

This clonotype was seen many times. The chain employs TRBV2 and TRBJ2-3; D ambiguous. Looked up from germline, CDR1 is SNHLY and CDR2 is FYNNEI. The CDR3 totals 14 residues. Trimming took off 5 bases at V and 4 bases at J, with 13 bases between the two ends. As DNA, the CDR3 is TGTGCCAGCAGTCCCTACTATGGATCAGATACGCAGTATTTT. It codes for CASSPYYGSDTQYF.

This chain connects TRBV29-1 to TRBJ2-5; 9 bases align to TRBD1. V lost 5 bases, J lost 5 bases, and 6 bases stayed unmatched. Germline CDR1 and CDR2: SQVTM and ANQGSEA. This CDR3 is 13 amino acids long. CDR3 nucleotides: TGCAGCGTTCCACAGGGGGCGCAGGAGACCCAGTACTTC. This sequence encodes CSVPQGAQETQYF. The full variable domain, completed using reference TRBV29-1 and TRBJ2-5, is SAVISQKPSRDICQRGTSLTIQCQVDSQVTMMFWYRQQPGQSLTLIATANQGSEATYESGFVIDKFPISRPNLTFSTLTVSNMSPEDSSIYLCSVPQGAQETQYFGPGTRLLVL.

This clonotype was counted between two and nine times. In DNA form, the CDR3 reads TGTGCCAGCAGCCCTACTAAACCGGGACAGGGTGTTAGTTATGAGCAGTTCTTC. Translated, it gives CASSPTKPGQGVSYEQFF. This chain links TRBV11-1 with TRBJ2-1; 9 nucleotides line up with TRBD1. This CDR3 comprises 18 residues. J lost 8 bases, V lost 5 bases, and 19 bases had no gene match. CDR1 and CDR2 from the germline V gene are SGHAT and FQDESV (reference sequence).